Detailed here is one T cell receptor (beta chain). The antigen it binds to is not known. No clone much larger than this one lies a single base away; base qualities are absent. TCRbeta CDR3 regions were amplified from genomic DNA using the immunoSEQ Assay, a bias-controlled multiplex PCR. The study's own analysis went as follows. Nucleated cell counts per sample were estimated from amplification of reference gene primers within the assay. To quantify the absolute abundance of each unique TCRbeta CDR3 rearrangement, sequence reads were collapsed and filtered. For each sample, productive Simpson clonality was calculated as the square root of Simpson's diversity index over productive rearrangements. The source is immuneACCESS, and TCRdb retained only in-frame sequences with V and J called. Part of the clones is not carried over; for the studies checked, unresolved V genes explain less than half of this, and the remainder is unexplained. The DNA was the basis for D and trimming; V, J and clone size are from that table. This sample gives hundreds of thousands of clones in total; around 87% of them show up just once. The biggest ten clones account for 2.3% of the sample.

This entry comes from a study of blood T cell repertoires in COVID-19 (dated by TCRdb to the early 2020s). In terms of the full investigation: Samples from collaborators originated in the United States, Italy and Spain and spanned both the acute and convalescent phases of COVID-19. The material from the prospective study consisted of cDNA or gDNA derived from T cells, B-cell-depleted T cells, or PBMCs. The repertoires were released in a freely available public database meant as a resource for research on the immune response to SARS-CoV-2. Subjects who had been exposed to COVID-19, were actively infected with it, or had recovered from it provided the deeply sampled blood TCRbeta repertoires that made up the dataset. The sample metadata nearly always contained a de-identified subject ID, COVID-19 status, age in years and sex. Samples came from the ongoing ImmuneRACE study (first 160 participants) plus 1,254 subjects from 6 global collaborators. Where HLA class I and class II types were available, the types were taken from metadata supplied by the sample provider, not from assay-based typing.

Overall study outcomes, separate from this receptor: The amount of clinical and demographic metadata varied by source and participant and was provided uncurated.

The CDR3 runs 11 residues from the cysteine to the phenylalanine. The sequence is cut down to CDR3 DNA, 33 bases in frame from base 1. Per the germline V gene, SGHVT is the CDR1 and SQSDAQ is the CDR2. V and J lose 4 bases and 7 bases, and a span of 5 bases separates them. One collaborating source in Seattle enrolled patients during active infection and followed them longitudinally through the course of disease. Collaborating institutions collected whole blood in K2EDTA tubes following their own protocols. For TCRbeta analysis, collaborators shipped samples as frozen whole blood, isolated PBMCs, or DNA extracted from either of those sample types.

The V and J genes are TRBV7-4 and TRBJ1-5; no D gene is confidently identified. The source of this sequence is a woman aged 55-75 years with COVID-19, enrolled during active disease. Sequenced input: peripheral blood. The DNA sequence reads TGTGCCAGCAGCTCCTTCCAGCCCCAGCATTTT. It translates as CASSSFQPQHF.